This T cell receptor (beta chain) was retrieved from a study of T cell repertoires and HLA-DP antigens. Study-wide findings and caveats: Against one allele, clones undetected before culture averaged approximately 36%; against the other, roughly 50%.

Germline V gene data show CDR1 as GTSNPN and CDR2 as SVGIG (reference sequence). This CDR3 has 13 residues. The V and J ends lost 1 base and 11 bases respectively, with 15 bases between them. A remark on this clone: Its antigen is unknown.

Generated by immunoSEQ multiplex PCR, the TCRdb table keeps only in-frame clones and is missing some. The repertoire includes around 90,000 clones, approximately 89% of them detected once, and roughly 1.5% sits in the top ten. CD4+ T cells were isolated untouched, approximately 98% pure. This receptor was identified in a man between 45 and 60 years old in good health and CMV-seronegative. V gene TRBV30 combines with J gene TRBJ2-1; D gene unclear. Sequencing used CD4+ T cells from PBMCs. The CDR3 reads CAWSALSIRKQFF. CDR3 DNA: TGTGCCTGGAGTGCTCTCAGCATTAGGAAGCAGTTCTTC.